Each of the 22 T cell receptor beta chains below was sequenced from the same sample in a study of regulatory T cells in long-lasting Graves disease. Arm-PCR of CDR3 regions and iRepertoire HTBI primers were the basis on which TCR beta libraries were built. A single record per CDR3 protein comes from TCRdb applying MiXCR to the multiplex PCR reads. The sample lists about 400,000 distinct CDR3 sequences; around 15% were seen once. Time point of the sample: newly diagnosed GD, antithyroid drugs for less than 3 months. After RNA was extracted from PBMCs, the TCR library was made from it. This sample was shared with a second study, whose subject was T cells in Graves' hyperthyroidism and ophthalmopathy.

The specimen was peripheral blood mononuclear cells (PBMCs), collected at new diagnosis, from a patient treated with antithyroid drugs. Receptors were obtained from a woman aged 18-29 years with Graves disease.

This clonotype was seen repeatedly, ten times or more. The chain joins TRBV6-2 or TRBV6-3 to TRBJ2-1, with 7 bases lining up with TRBD2. CDR1 and CDR2 (germline): MNHEY, SVGEGT. V shed 7 bases, J shed 7 bases, and the junction held 16 bases outside the gene matches. This CDR3 is 16 amino acids long. The DNA of the CDR3 is TGTGCCAGCAAAGTTACTCGGGGGGATGGCGGTAATGAGCAGTTCTTC. This gives the protein CASKVTRGDGGNEQFF.

Here the CDR3 DNA reads TGTGCCAGCAGCTCCGCGCGGGGGGTAGGAGATCAGCCCCAGCATTTT. Translating it yields CASSSARGVGDQPQHF. V gene TRBV7-9 combines with J gene TRBJ1-5; perhaps TRBD1 as D (5 bases). Germline CDR1 SEHNR, CDR2 FQNEAQ (reference sequence). The germline V and J ends were trimmed by 4 bases and 5 bases, with 18 bases remaining between them. The CDR3 runs to 16 residues.

This clonotype has a handful of counts. The chain joins TRBV6-2 or TRBV6-3 to TRBJ1-6; no firm D call. Trimming removed 2 bases from V and 8 bases from J, with 13 bases in between. Germline loops: CDR1 MNHEY, CDR2 SVGEGT. This CDR3 contains 15 residues. CDR3 in amino acids: CASSYGEVLYSPLHF. CDR3 sequence (DNA): TGTGCCAGCAGTTACGGCGAAGTCCTTTATTCACCCCTCCACTTT.

This clonotype was seen a few times. The rearrangement uses TRBV7-9 and TRBJ2-3, with 7 bases fitting TRBD2. Germline V gene data show CDR1 as SEHNR and CDR2 as FQNEAQ (reference sequence). The CDR3 totals 14 residues. V gave up 6 bases and J gave up 1 base; unmatched junction bases: 4. The CDR3 protein is CASRPGGGTDTQYF. The CDR3 DNA follows: TGTGCCAGCAGGCCGGGGGGAGGCACAGATACGCAGTATTTT.

This clonotype has more than one count but fewer than ten. The chain links TRBV6-1 to TRBJ1-3, with D possibly TRBD1 on 6 matching bases. CDR1 and CDR2 from the germline V gene are MNHNS and SASEGT. V shed 2 bases and J shed 2 bases, with 19 bases lying between them. The CDR3 is made up of 18 amino acids. The CDR3 coding sequence is TGTGCCAGCAGTGAAACCGGGACACTCTCCTCCCCTGGAAACACCATATATTTT. Amino acid sequence: CASSETGTLSSPGNTIYF.

The genes are TRBV6-1 and TRBJ2-7, with TRBD2 matching over 12 bases. The CDR3 contains 16 residues. V lost 6 bases, J lost 4 bases, and 10 bases stayed unmatched. Germline lookup yields CDR1 MNHNS and CDR2 SASEGT. The CDR3 DNA sequence: TGTGCCAGCAGCCCATCCTTCGGACTAGCGGGATACGAGCAGTACTTC. Its protein product is CASSPSFGLAGYEQYF.

At least ten counts were recorded for this clonotype. The chain carries TRBV10-3 and TRBJ1-5, with a tentative D call TRBD1 (6 bases). This CDR3 has 18 amino acids. Germline V gives CDR1 ENHRY, CDR2 SYGVKD. The ends were cut back, 0 bases at V and 1 base at J, with 16 bases in the middle. CDR3 nucleotide sequence: TGTGCCATCAGTGAGTCGCCGGGCGGGGGGCCGAGCAATCAGCCCCAGCATTTT. It encodes CAISESPGGGPSNQPQHF.

This clonotype was picked up many times. The chain carries TRBV6-1 and TRBJ2-3, with 8 bases aligning to TRBD1. Germline loops: CDR1 MNHNS, CDR2 SASEGT. Trimming took 4 bases from V and 0 from J; bases not matched to a gene: 12. This CDR3 spans 18 amino acids. CDR3: CASSGRRLRGPSTDTQYF. The CDR3 DNA reads TGTGCCAGCAGTGGTCGTCGTCTCAGGGGGCCGAGCACAGATACGCAGTATTTT.

At least ten counts were recorded for this clonotype. The rearrangement links TRBV4-2 to TRBJ2-5; no clear D. V shed 5 bases and J shed 5 bases, with 12 bases lying between them. CDR3 length: 13 amino acids. Germline CDR1 LGHNA, CDR2 YNFKEQ. CDR3 coding DNA: TGTGCCAGCAGCGGCCTGCGGAGTGAGACCCAGTACTTC. Protein: CASSGLRSETQYF.

Note on this clonotype: A read error is possible here, since a much larger clone lies one base away. The genes are TRBV4-1 and TRBJ2-7; TRBD1 agrees at 12 bases. The CDR3 covers 15 residues. CDR1 and CDR2 from the germline V gene are MGHRA and YSYEKL. The CDR3 protein is CASSQTGTGGYELYF. The CDR3 DNA reads TGCGCCAGCAGCCAAACGGGGACAGGGGGCTACGAGCTGTACTTC.

CDR3 bases: TGCAGCGTTGAAACCGGGGGGGTAGCGGGGGGGCATCGTGAGCAGTTCTTC. As protein: CSVETGGVAGGHREQFF. V is TRBV29-1 and J is TRBJ2-1; 11 bases match TRBD2. V shed 2 bases, J shed 9 bases, and the junction held 15 bases outside the gene matches. This CDR3 contains 17 residues. The germline gives CDR1 SQVTM, CDR2 ANQGSEA.

V gene TRBV18 combines with J gene TRBJ2-2; 10 bases line up with TRBD1. Trimming cost V 4 bases and J 6 bases; bases outside gene matches: 5. Per the germline V gene, CDR1 is KGHSH and CDR2 is LQKENI. The CDR3 loop spans 15 amino acids. The CDR3 is CASSQRQGAAGELFF. CDR3 nucleotides: TGTGCCAGCTCACAGAGACAGGGGGCCGCCGGGGAGCTGTTTTTT.

The chain has TRBV6-2 or TRBV6-3 and TRBJ1-1, with D hard to call. In germline, CDR1 is MNHEY, CDR2 SVGEGT. The V end was cut by 4 bases, the J end by 1 base, with 4 bases between. The CDR3 contains 12 residues. Here the CDR3 DNA reads TGTGCCAGCAGTTGGCAGAACACTGAAGCTTTCTTT. It specifies CASSWQNTEAFF.

This clonotype showed up just a few times. The chain carries TRBV29-1 and TRBJ1-5; a weak D match, TRBD1 (5 bases). V was clipped by 2 bases and J by 0 bases, with 8 bases between them. The CDR3 spans 14 residues. Germline V gene lookup returns CDR1 SQVTM and CDR2 ANQGSEA. This chain's CDR3 is CSVEFGGSNQPQHF. The CDR3 DNA follows: TGCAGCGTTGAATTCGGGGGTAGCAATCAGCCCCAGCATTTT.

This clonotype was counted between two and nine times. V and J are TRBV29-1 and TRBJ2-3, with D tentatively TRBD2 (6 bases). This CDR3 is built from 18 residues. Trimming took off 4 bases at V and 0 bases at J, with 23 bases between the two ends. CDR1 SQVTM and CDR2 ANQGSEA come from the germline V gene. In DNA form, the CDR3 reads TGCAGCGTTGTGGGATCAAGAGGCGGGGTGGGTAGCACAGATACGCAGTATTTT. Translating gives CSVVGSRGGVGSTDTQYF.

In this sample, this clonotype turned up many times. The genes are TRBV29-1 and TRBJ2-7, with D perhaps matching TRBD1 or TRBD2 (5 bases each). The V and J ends lost 4 bases and 3 bases respectively, with 16 bases between them. Germline-derived CDR1 and CDR2 are SQVTM and ANQGSEA. The CDR3 has 14 amino acids. The CDR3 DNA is TGCAGCGTTGGGGGCGGCAGAGGACTCTACGAGCAGTACTTC. Protein: CSVGGGRGLYEQYF.

The table lists this clonotype with a few counts. This sequence joins TRBV5-6 and TRBJ2-7, with 7 bases fitting TRBD1. The ends lost 4 bases at V and 2 bases at J; junction bases unmatched: 6. CDR3 length: 14 residues. Germline CDR1 and CDR2: SGHDT and YYEEEE. CDR3 in amino acids: CASSIGQVAYEQYF. The CDR3 DNA follows: TGTGCCAGCAGCATAGGACAGGTGGCCTACGAGCAGTACTTC.

This clonotype was recorded many times. The chain combines TRBV28 with TRBJ2-7; TRBD2 agrees at 10 bases. Germline V gene sequence: CDR1 MDHEN, CDR2 SYDVKM. There are 16 residues in the CDR3. Unmatched junction bases numbered 15, after V lost 6 bases and J lost 7 bases. The CDR3 nucleotides are TGTGCCAGCAGCCCTATACCTAGCGGGAGTTGGATAGAGCAGTACTTC. This encodes CASSPIPSGSWIEQYF.

This clonotype was seen ten or more times. The rearrangement links TRBV7-2 to TRBJ2-3; D may correspond to TRBD1 or TRBD2 (5 bases each). With 5 bases removed from V and 2 bases from J, the gap between germline ends came to 14 bases. Germline CDR1 SGHTA, CDR2 FQGNSA. This CDR3 spans 15 amino acids. The CDR3 bases are TGTGCCAGCAGCCAGAGGGGCGGGTTCACAGATACGCAGTATTTT. The encoded protein is CASSQRGGFTDTQYF.

This clonotype was seen at least ten times. This rearrangement joins TRBV7-2 to TRBJ2-7; 7 bases agree with TRBD2. The CDR3 spans 17 residues. V shed 0 bases, J shed 1 base, and the junction held 9 bases outside the gene matches. The germline V gene has CDR1 SGHTA and CDR2 FQGNSA. CDR3 coding DNA: TGTGCCAGCAGCTTAGCGGCTAGCGGAAACGTTTCCTACGAGCAGTACTTC. This sequence encodes CASSLAASGNVSYEQYF.

This clonotype has a count of ten or more. The V gene is TRBV27, the J gene TRBJ1-1, with D perhaps TRBD1 (6 bases). CDR3 length: 14 amino acids. Germline V CDR1 and CDR2: MNHEY, SMNVEV (reference sequence). V was clipped by 3 bases and J by 6 bases, with 14 bases between them. Here the CDR3 DNA reads TGTGCCAGCAGTTTTTCACAGGGTGTCCCTGAAGCTTTCTTT. This sequence encodes CASSFSQGVPEAFF.

This clonotype was detected many times. This rearrangement joins TRBV11-2 to TRBJ2-7; a possible D gene is TRBD2 (5 bases). The CDR3 contains 15 residues. CDR1 and CDR2 (germline): SGHAT, FQNNGV. Trimming removed 5 bases at V and 7 bases at J, with 21 bases between. The CDR3 loop is CASSPTRSAGKEQYF. The CDR3 coding sequence is TGTGCCAGCAGCCCCACTCGGTCGGCCGGGAAAGAGCAGTACTTC. The entire variable domain, with the rest obtained from reference TRBV11-2 and TRBJ2-7, is as follows: EAGVAQSPRYKIIEKRQSVAFWCNPISGHATLYWYQQILGQGPKLLIQFQNNGVVDDSQLPKDRFSAERLKGVDSTLKIQPAKLEDSAVYLCASSPTRSAGKEQYFGPGTRLTVT.